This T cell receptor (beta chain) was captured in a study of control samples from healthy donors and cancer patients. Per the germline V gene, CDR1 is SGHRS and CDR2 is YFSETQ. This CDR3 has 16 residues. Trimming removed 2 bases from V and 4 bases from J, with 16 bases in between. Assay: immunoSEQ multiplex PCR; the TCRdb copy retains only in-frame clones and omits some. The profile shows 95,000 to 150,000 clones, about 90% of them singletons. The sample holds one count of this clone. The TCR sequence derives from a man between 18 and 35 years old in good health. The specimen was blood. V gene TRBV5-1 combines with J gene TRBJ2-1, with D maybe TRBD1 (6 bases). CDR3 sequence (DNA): TGCGCCAGCAGCTTAGGGGGACAAAGCGCGTACAATGAGCAGTTCTTC. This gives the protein CASSLGGQSAYNEQFF.